These T cell receptor beta chains were read from a single sample in a study of cytomegalovirus exposure and HLA in healthy donors. Sequenced by immunoSEQ multiplex PCR; TCRdb stores in-frame clones only, minus some. The sample consists of around 170,000 clones, roughly 82% of them appearing once. Sequencing was carried out using PBMCs. Receptors originate from a man in his forties or fifties in good health and CMV-seronegative. Both conserved end residues are part of each CDR3. A D gene is named only where the DNA matches it firmly. Clone size is not always given. Where it is, it says once, few, many or a class for expanded clones.

>.|TRBV19|TRBJ2-7|.|16
TGTGCCAGTAGTATTAGGAGGGTCTCCCAAGTGGGCGAGCAGTACTTC
CASSIRRVSQVGEQYF
>few|TRBV11-2|TRBJ1-3|.|15
TGTGCCAGCAGGGGACTCAGGTACTCTGGAAACACCATATATTTT
CASRGLRYSGNTIYF
>.|TRBV5-1|TRBJ2-3|TRBD2|16
TGCGCCAGCAGGATTCCGGGACTAGCGAGCACAGATACGCAGTATTTT
CASRIPGLASTDTQYF
>few|TRBV28|TRBJ2-2|TRBD2|15
TGTGCCAGCAGAGGACTAGCTAGGTACACCGGGGAGCTGTTTTTT
CASRGLARYTGELFF
>.|TRBV28|TRBJ2-1|TRBD1|14
TGTGCCAGCAGTTGGACAGGGTTATACAATGAGCAGTTCTTC
CASSWTGLYNEQFF
>.|TRBV7-2|TRBJ1-4|TRBD1|16
TGTGCCAGCAGCTTTAGTGACAGGGCTGTCTATGAAAAACTGTTTTTT
CASSFSDRAVYEKLFF
>.|TRBV6-5|TRBJ2-5|TRBD2|15
TGTGCCAGCAGTTACGGGAGGGGATTTCAAGAGACCCAGTACTTC
CASSYGRGFQETQYF
>.|TRBV11-3|TRBJ1-2|TRBD1|15
TGTGCCAGCAGCCTAGGGGGGGACAGAAACTATGGCTACACCTTC
CASSLGGDRNYGYTF
>.|TRBV2|TRBJ1-5|TRBD1|13
TGTGCCAGCGGACAGGATAGCAATCAGCCCCAGCATTTT
CASGQDSNQPQHF
>.|TRBV30|TRBJ2-1|.|13
TGTGCCTGCAACAGGGATTGGTACAATGAGCAGTTCTTC
CACNRDWYNEQFF
>.|TRBV7-8|TRBJ2-7|TRBD2|16
TGTGCCAGCAGCTCACCCCGGACTAGCGGAACCTACGAGCAGTACTTC
CASSSPRTSGTYEQYF
>.|TRBV7-3|TRBJ2-3|TRBD2|15
TGTGCCAGCAGCGCCCGGGGGGACAGCACAGATACGCAGTATTTT
CASSARGDSTDTQYF
>once|TRBV30|TRBJ1-1|.|14
TGTGCCTGGAGTGTACTGGGGGGTGGGCGCGGTGCTTTCTTT
CAWSVLGGGRGAFF
>.|TRBV5-1|TRBJ2-1|TRBD2|17
TGCGCCAGCAGCTCGCCGATTACTAGCGGGAGGGGGGATGAGCAGTTCTTC
CASSSPITSGRGDEQFF
>.|TRBV5-6|TRBJ2-3|TRBD1|17
TGTGCCAGCAGCCTCATGGGACAGGGGACTATCACAGATACGCAGTATTTT
CASSLMGQGTITDTQYF
>.|TRBV7-6|TRBJ2-5|TRBD2|15
TGTGCCAGCAGCCAAGGGACTAGCGGTAGGGAGACCCAGTACTTC
CASSQGTSGRETQYF
>.|TRBV7-2|TRBJ2-1|TRBD2|16
TGTGCCAGCAGGTCAACTCCGGGGGGGGCCCTTAATGAGCAGTTCTTC
CASRSTPGGALNEQFF
>few|TRBV7-9|TRBJ1-2|TRBD1|15
TGTGCCAGCAGCCCCTCGGCAGGGGGAACCTATGGCTACACCTTC
CASSPSAGGTYGYTF
>.|TRBV9|TRBJ2-7|.|14
TGTGCCAGCAGCGTGGATAAGGGGACCTACGAGCAGTACTTC
CASSVDKGTYEQYF
>.|TRBV7-8|TRBJ2-1|TRBD2|19
TGTGCCAGCAGCCTCAGGACTAGCGGGAGGGAGGGGATCTACAATGAGCAGTTCTTC
CASSLRTSGREGIYNEQFF
>few|TRBV19|TRBJ1-4|.|16
TGTGCCACCTACTTTGGACACAGCACAACTAATGAAAAACTGTTTTTT
CATYFGHSTTNEKLFF
>.|TRBV7-2|TRBJ2-7|.|16
TGTGCCAGCAGCTACTTCGCCCAGGGAAGGGACTACGAGCAGTACTTC
CASSYFAQGRDYEQYF
>.|TRBV29-1|TRBJ2-1|TRBD2|15
TGCAGCGTTGAAGGAATGCACGGGACTAACAATGAGCAGTTCTTC
CSVEGMHGTNNEQFF
>.|TRBV15|TRBJ2-1|.|19
TGTGCCACCAGCAGAGAACGCGGAGTGGGACTTAGAACAGGCAATGAGCAGTTCTTC
CATSRERGVGLRTGNEQFF
>.|TRBV7-9|TRBJ2-1|.|11
TGTGCCAGCGCCTCGGCGGATGAGCAGTTCTTC
CASASADEQFF
>.|TRBV18|TRBJ1-1|.|13
TGTGCCAGCTCACCACAGGGGGACACTGAAGCTTTCTTT
CASSPQGDTEAFF
>.|TRBV28|TRBJ2-7|.|14
TGTGCCAGCAGTTTACCCAGGGTAAGGTACGAGCAGTACTTC
CASSLPRVRYEQYF
>once|TRBV7-2|TRBJ1-2|.|14
TGTGCCAGCAGCATAAGCCGGGAAAACTATGGCTACACCTTC
CASSISRENYGYTF
>.|TRBV6-6|TRBJ2-7|.|14
TGTGCCAGCAGTTACTCCCAGGGGATCTACGAGCAGTACTTC
CASSYSQGIYEQYF
>.|TRBV30|TRBJ1-6|.|11
TGTGCCTGGAGCGAGGAGGCGGCCCTCCACTTT
CAWSEEAALHF
>.|TRBV5-1|TRBJ1-1|.|14
TGCGCCAGCAGCTTAATTCATCAGGGAGGTGAAGCTTTCTTT
CASSLIHQGGEAFF
>.|TRBV27|TRBJ2-7|TRBD1|14
TGTGCCAGCAGTCCGCGGCAGGGGGCCTACGAGCAGTACTTC
CASSPRQGAYEQYF
>.|TRBV27|TRBJ2-5|.|15
TGTGCCAGCAGTTTAATGTCGGGGATACAAGAGACCCAGTACTTC
CASSLMSGIQETQYF
>.|TRBV2|TRBJ2-3|.|15
TGTGCCAGCACTCCCCCCCTAGTTCGCACAGATACGCAGTATTTT
CASTPPLVRTDTQYF
>.|TRBV7-3|TRBJ2-7|TRBD1|14
TGTGCCAGCAGCCCCACGACAGGGTTCGACGAGCAGTACTTC
CASSPTTGFDEQYF
>.|TRBV6-1|TRBJ1-5|.|12
TGTGCCAGCAGCGCTAGTAATCAGCCCCAGCATTTT
CASSASNQPQHF
>.|TRBV4-2|TRBJ2-3|TRBD2|16
TGTGCCAGCAGCCAAGACGGGGGGGACTTCACAGATACGCAGTATTTT
CASSQDGGDFTDTQYF
>.|TRBV28|TRBJ1-5|.|15
TGTGCCAGCAGTCCTACAGGGCTAAGTAATCAGCCCCAGCATTTT
CASSPTGLSNQPQHF
>few|TRBV5-1|TRBJ2-1|.|16
TGCGCCAGCAGCTTAACAAGGGGGGGCTCCTACAATGAGCAGTTCTTC
CASSLTRGGSYNEQFF
>.|TRBV11-2|TRBJ2-1|.|15
TGTGCCAGCAGCTTAATCCAGCGGGCCAACAATGAGCAGTTCTTC
CASSLIQRANNEQFF
>.|TRBV29-1|TRBJ2-7|TRBD1|16
TGCAGCGTTGAAGCGGGAGGGTGGACAGGGGGCAACGAGCAGTACTTC
CSVEAGGWTGGNEQYF
>.|TRBV30|TRBJ1-5|.|14
TGTGCCTGGAGTGTAGGAGGGAAAGGTCAGCCCCAGCATTTT
CAWSVGGKGQPQHF
>.|TRBV21-1|TRBJ2-3|.|20
TGTGCCAGCAGCAAATGGATCGGCGGGAGGTCCCCTTTTAGCACAGATACGCAGTATTTT
CASSKWIGGRSPFSTDTQYF
>once|TRBV7-2|TRBJ2-5|.|15
TGTGCCAGCAGCTTAGCGATGGCACACCAAGAGACCCAGTACTTC
CASSLAMAHQETQYF
>.|TRBV5-1|TRBJ2-2|.|14
TGCGCCAGTACACTGACAGTCGATACCGGGGAGCTGTTTTTT
CASTLTVDTGELFF
>once|TRBV4-2|TRBJ2-2|TRBD2|14
TGTGCCAGCAGCCATGGGACTAGCAGCGGGGAGCTGTTTTTT
CASSHGTSSGELFF
>.|TRBV6-6|TRBJ1-4|TRBD1|15
TGTGCCAGCAGTTCCCCAGGGGGCGGTAATGAAAAACTGTTTTTT
CASSSPGGGNEKLFF
>.|TRBV11-2|TRBJ2-5|TRBD2|18
TGTGCCAGCAGCTGGGGGTGGCGGGGCGGGGGGCAGGGGGAGACCCAGTACTTC
CASSWGWRGGGQGETQYF
>.|TRBV2|TRBJ2-5|TRBD2|15
TGTGCCAGCAGTAGACTAGCGGGGGACTTGGGGACCCAGTACTTC
CASSRLAGDLGTQYF
>.|TRBV5-1|TRBJ1-4|.|14
TGCGCCAGCAGCTTACAGCCAACTAATGAAAAACTGTTTTTT
CASSLQPTNEKLFF
>.|TRBV4-3|TRBJ1-2|.|17
TGCGCCAGCAGCCAAGTGGGAAGGGCAGGGAGGAGGTATGGCTACACCTTC
CASSQVGRAGRRYGYTF
>.|TRBV28|TRBJ1-2|.|16
TGTGCCAGCAGTTTATACGCAAATTGGCAGGGAAAAGGCTACACCTTC
CASSLYANWQGKGYTF
>.|TRBV15|TRBJ2-1|TRBD2|20
TGTGCCACCAGCAGAGATGCAAGACTAGCGGGGAGGAGCTCCTACAATGAGCAGTTCTTC
CATSRDARLAGRSSYNEQFF
>.|TRBV18|TRBJ1-5|.|15
TGTGCCAGCTCATTTAATCCGGGACAAGGTCAGCCCCAGCATTTT
CASSFNPGQGQPQHF
>.|TRBV7-9|TRBJ1-1|.|12
TGTGCCAGCAGCCACCCGGGCACTGAAGCTTTCTTT
CASSHPGTEAFF
>.|TRBV27|TRBJ2-7|TRBD2|13
TGTGCCCACTGGGGGAGGGGTGTGTACGAGCAGTACTTC
CAHWGRGVYEQYF
>.|TRBV11-3|TRBJ2-7|TRBD1|16
TGTGCCAGCAGCTTAGATGGGCAGGGGGTAGGCTACGAGCAGTACTTC
CASSLDGQGVGYEQYF
>.|TRBV6-5|TRBJ2-7|.|15
TGTGCCAGCAGCCCAAATCCCGGGGGATTCTACGAGCAGTACTTC
CASSPNPGGFYEQYF
>.|TRBV9|TRBJ2-4|.|16
TGTGCCAGCAGCCTAGCGACAGGCGGGGCCAAAAACATTCAGTACTTC
CASSLATGGAKNIQYF
>.|TRBV13|TRBJ2-7|TRBD2|16
TGTGCCAGCAGCTTAACAAGTGGGAGGGCAGACTACGAGCAGTACTTC
CASSLTSGRADYEQYF